This TCR beta chain comes out of a study of blood T cell repertoires in COVID-19. The wider study: COVID-19 samples collected from the United States, Italy and Spain covered acute and convalescent phases. PBMCs, B-cell-depleted T cells, or T cells provided the cDNA or gDNA that made up the material.

As originally analysed: Using reference gene primer amplification, nucleated cell counts were estimated. Assay used: immunoSEQ multiplex PCR; TCRdb lists only in-frame clones, some missing. V, J and clone size are taken as reported in that table, and D and trimming were inferred from the DNA itself. Among 50,000 to 70,000 clones, about 79% were seen once, and the ten largest hold around 5.4%. The germline gives CDR1 SQVTM, CDR2 ANQGSEA. The CDR3 length is 13 residues. The V gene lost 7 bases and the J gene lost 0 bases, with 11 bases spanning the gap. This receptor was identified in a woman aged 55-69 years with acute or convalescent COVID-19. The rearrangement uses TRBV29-1 and TRBJ2-3; D is undetermined. Specimen: peripheral blood. For the CDR3, the DNA is TGCAGCGCCTTAGACTTGAGCACAGATACGCAGTATTTT. This codes for CSALDLSTDTQYF.